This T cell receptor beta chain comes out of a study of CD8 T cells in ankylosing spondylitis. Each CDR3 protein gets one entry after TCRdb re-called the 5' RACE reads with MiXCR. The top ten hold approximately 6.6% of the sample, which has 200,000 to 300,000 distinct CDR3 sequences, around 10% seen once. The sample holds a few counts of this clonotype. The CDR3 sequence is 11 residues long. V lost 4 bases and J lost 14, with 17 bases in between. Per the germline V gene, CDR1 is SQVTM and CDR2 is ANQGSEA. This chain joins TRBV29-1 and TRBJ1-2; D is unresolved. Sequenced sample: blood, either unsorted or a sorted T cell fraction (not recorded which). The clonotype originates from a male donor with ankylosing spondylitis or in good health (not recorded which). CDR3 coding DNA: TGCAGCGTTGTCTCGAAGTCCGAAACAACCTTC. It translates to CSVVSKSETTF.